This TCR beta chain was obtained from a study of regulatory T cells in long-lasting Graves disease. Study-wide findings and caveats: Patients whose Graves' disease persisted exhibited lower TCR diversity than those newly diagnosed.

This clonotype came up a few times. What it binds is unknown. Time point reported: newly diagnosed GD, antithyroid drugs for less than 3 months. PBMCs provided the RNA from which the TCR library was made. The authors built TCR beta libraries using iRepertoire HTBI primers and Arm-PCR of CDR3 regions. TCRdb re-called the multiplex PCR reads through MiXCR, storing one row per CDR3 protein. In the table there are hundreds of thousands of distinct CDR3 sequences, 16% of which are singletons. Germline loops: CDR1 DFQATT, CDR2 SNEGSKA (reference sequence). CDR3 length: 16 amino acids. Trimming removed 0 bases from V and 0 bases from J, with 14 bases in between. This same sample was also part of a study on T cells in Graves' hyperthyroidism and ophthalmopathy. This second report adds: Exclusions: uncontrolled infection, other autoimmune disease, pregnancy, lactation. First-round RT-PCR with HTBI primers amplified the TCR CDR3 region.

The chain is built from TRBV20-1 and TRBJ2-5; D uncertain. The receptor was isolated from a woman aged 25 to 39 with Graves disease. The material was peripheral blood mononuclear cells (PBMCs), obtained at new diagnosis, from a patient treated with antithyroid drugs. In nucleotides, the CDR3 is TGCAGTGCTAGAGAGGGGTGGGCAAAGTACCAAGAGACCCAGTACTTC. The encoded protein is CSAREGWAKYQETQYF.